These 18 T cell receptor beta chains were sequenced from one sample in a study of lymphopenia after photon versus proton radiotherapy. The method was immunoSEQ multiplex PCR; TCRdb's version includes in-frame clones alone and lacks a portion of them. This sample has under 80,000 clones, with around 86% found just once. This material consisted of peripheral blood, taken from a patient treated with photon-based radiotherapy. Receptors were obtained from a man aged 40-49 years with gastric cancer.

The chain has TRBV7-2 and TRBJ2-5, with 12 bases aligning to TRBD2. Germline V gene sequence: CDR1 SGHTA, CDR2 FQGNSA. V shed 7 bases, J shed 5 bases, and the junction held 8 bases outside the gene matches. CDR3 size: 15 residues. The CDR3 DNA reads as TGTGCCAGCAAACTAGCGGGGGGCCGGGGTGAGACCCAGTACTTC. Its translation is CASKLAGGRGETQYF.

The J gene is TRBJ2-5, the V gene TRBV7-9; maybe TRBD1 (6 bases). The CDR3 extends over 13 amino acids. V was trimmed by 4 bases and J by 5 bases, leaving 11 bases between them. CDR1 and CDR2 from the germline V gene are SEHNR and FQNEAQ (reference sequence). The CDR3 coding sequence is TGTGCCAGCAGCTCTCGACAGGTCGAGACCCAGTACTTC. Amino acids: CASSSRQVETQYF.

This clone was detected only a few times. V and J are TRBV19 and TRBJ2-3; TRBD2 aligns across 11 bases. V lost 4 bases, J lost 3 bases, and 3 bases stayed unmatched. Germline lookup yields CDR1 LNHDA and CDR2 SQIVND (reference sequence). This CDR3 comprises 15 residues. In DNA form, the CDR3 reads TGTGCCAGTAGTACGGGACTAGCGGCTACAGATACGCAGTATTTT. This translates into CASSTGLAATDTQYF.

The rearrangement links TRBV5-4 to TRBJ2-5; tentatively, D is TRBD2 (5 bases). Trimming shortened V by 3 bases and J by 5 bases, and 20 bases separated the two germline ends. The germline gives CDR1 SGHNT, CDR2 YYREEE (reference sequence). The CDR3 sequence is 16 residues long. The CDR3 region has the DNA TGTGCCAGCAGCTCCAATGACTACCTAGAAGGGGAGACCCAGTACTTC. It encodes CASSSNDYLEGETQYF.

The rearrangement uses TRBV6-6 and TRBJ1-5; D is unclear. Germline assignment: CDR1 MNHNY and CDR2 SVGAGI (reference sequence). V was clipped by 6 bases and J by 0 bases, with 6 bases between them. CDR3 length: 13 residues. In DNA form, the CDR3 reads TGTGCCAGCAGGGGATTTAGCAATCAGCCCCAGCATTTT. Residues: CASRGFSNQPQHF.

The chain links TRBV4-2 to TRBJ2-7; 7 bases match TRBD2. Per the germline V gene, CDR1 is LGHNA and CDR2 is YNFKEQ. The junction had 0 bases not matched to a gene; V was cut back by 1 base and J by 0 bases. This CDR3 region has 14 residues. As DNA, the CDR3 is TGTGCCAGCAGCCAAGCGGGGGGCTCCTACGAGCAGTACTTC. It yields the protein CASSQAGGSYEQYF.

This clone was seen a handful of times. The same CDR3 can be traced to other DNA sequences in this sample. The chain joins TRBV5-1 to TRBJ1-2; D might be TRBD1 (6 bases). V lost 0 bases and J lost 7, with 7 bases in between. This CDR3 contains 12 residues. CDR1 is SGHRS and CDR2 is YFSETQ in the germline V gene. CDR3 amino acids: CASSLDRAGYTF. CDR3 nucleotide sequence: TGCGCCAGCAGCTTGGACAGGGCTGGCTACACCTTC.

V is TRBV29-1 and J is TRBJ2-1; the match to TRBD1 covers 10 bases. The V segment lost 2 bases and the J segment 8 bases; nucleotides outside the gene matches: 6. Germline V gene data show CDR1 as SQVTM and CDR2 as ANQGSEA. This CDR3 spans 14 amino acids. The CDR3 spells CSVEYRTGGYEQFF. CDR3 in DNA: TGCAGCGTTGAATACCGGACAGGGGGGTATGAGCAGTTCTTC.

By sample share, this clone is medium-sized. The V and J genes are TRBV7-9 and TRBJ1-2; no firm D call. The V and J ends lost 5 bases and 7 bases respectively, with 11 bases between them. This CDR3 contains 12 residues. Germline CDR1 reads SEHNR; CDR2 reads FQNEAQ (reference sequence). In DNA form, the CDR3 reads TGTGCCAGCAGCGAATCAGGATCTGGCTACACCTTC. Its protein product is CASSESGSGYTF. Together with reference TRBV7-9 and TRBJ1-2, the CDR3 gives the full variable domain: DTGVSQNPRHKITKRGQNVTFRCDPISEHNRLYWYRQTLGQGPEFLTYFQNEAQLEKSRLLSDRFSAERPKGSFSTLEIQRTEQGDSAMYLCASSESGSGYTFGSGTRLTVV.

In its sample, this clone was seen a few times. V and J are TRBV7-2 and TRBJ1-1; D is uncertain. V was trimmed by 3 bases and J by 1 base, leaving 3 bases between them. The CDR3 is 12 residues long. Germline V lookup: CDR1 SGHTA, CDR2 FQGNSA. The CDR3 is CASSFGNTEAFF. Here the CDR3 DNA reads TGTGCCAGCAGCTTCGGGAACACTGAAGCTTTCTTT. Full variable domain (outside the CDR3, taken from reference TRBV7-2 and TRBJ1-1): GAGVSQSPSNKVTEKGKDVELRCDPISGHTALYWYRQSLGQGLEFLIYFQGNSAPDKSGLPSDRFSAERTGGSVSTLTIQRTQQEDSAVYLCASSFGNTEAFFGQGTRLTVV.

The chain uses TRBV4-2 and TRBJ2-4; 8 bases agree with TRBD2. This CDR3 spans 15 amino acids. V trimming: 4 bases; J trimming: 7 bases; junction bases outside the gene matches: 9. Germline V gene data show CDR1 as LGHNA and CDR2 as YNFKEQ. DNA of the CDR3: TGTGCCAGCAGCCTCCGGGAGGGCAGTGGGAACATTCAGTACTTC. It specifies CASSLREGSGNIQYF.

The chain uses TRBV27 and TRBJ1-6, with 11 bases fitting TRBD1. V shed 5 bases and J 2 bases; nucleotides not matched to a gene: 8. The germline V gene has CDR1 MNHEY and CDR2 SMNVEV (reference sequence). This CDR3 has 18 amino acids. The CDR3 region is CASSPTGQGAPYNSPLHF. CDR3 DNA sequence: TGTGCCAGCAGTCCGACTGGACAGGGGGCCCCCTATAATTCACCCCTCCACTTT.

The chain uses TRBV6-5 and TRBJ1-5; D not certain. The V end lost 6 bases, the J end lost 4 bases, and 7 bases lay between the germline ends. Germline lookup yields CDR1 MNHEY and CDR2 SVGAGI. This CDR3 is 12 amino acids long. The CDR3 coding sequence is TGTGCCAGCAGGGCTGGGAATCAGCCCCAGCATTTT. Translating it yields CASRAGNQPQHF.

To note about this clone: Other DNA sequences in this sample translate to the same CDR3. The rearrangement joins TRBV7-9 to TRBJ2-7; D uncertain. V was shortened by 5 bases and J by 0 bases, with 8 bases between the two germline ends. The CDR3 loop spans 13 amino acids. The germline V gene has CDR1 SEHNR and CDR2 FQNEAQ (reference sequence). CDR3 nucleotides: TGTGCCAGCAGCCCACGCCACTCCTACGAGCAGTACTTC. Protein: CASSPRHSYEQYF.

J is TRBJ1-1 and V is TRBV5-1; 8 positions agree with TRBD1. The CDR3 totals 15 residues. Trimming removed 2 bases from V and 0 bases from J; junction bases left unmatched: 3. Per germline, CDR1 SGHRS and CDR2 YFSETQ. The DNA of the CDR3 is TGCGCCAGCAGCTTACGGACAGGGATGAACACTGAAGCTTTCTTT. Translating it yields CASSLRTGMNTEAFF.

V gene TRBV7-3 combines with J gene TRBJ2-5; D unclear. The J call is uncertain, as TRBJ2-7 better fits the DNA end. The CDR3 has 13 residues. Germline CDR1 and CDR2: SGHTA and FQGTGA. As DNA, the CDR3 is TGTGCCAGCAGCCGGCAGCTTCAAGGCGAGCAGTACTTC. Amino acids: CASSRQLQGEQYF.

This chain uses TRBV4-3 with TRBJ1-2, with D possibly being TRBD1 (6 bases). The CDR3 spans 15 residues. V was trimmed by 1 base and J by 4 bases, leaving 13 bases between them. CDR1 and CDR2 (germline): LGHNA, YSLEER. Here the CDR3 reads CASSQAGGWGYGYTF. The DNA of the CDR3 is TGCGCCAGCAGCCAAGCTGGGGGCTGGGGCTATGGCTACACCTTC.

This clone came up a few times. V is TRBV5-1 and J is TRBJ2-3; no clear D. The germline V gene has CDR1 SGHRS and CDR2 YFSETQ. The CDR3 runs to 15 residues. Trimming stripped 2 bases from V and 4 bases from J, with 14 bases between. Written as DNA, the CDR3 is TGCGCCAGCAGCTTTCGAGGTACTGCTGCAGATACGCAGTATTTT. Amino acids: CASSFRGTAADTQYF.